The text below deals with one T cell receptor beta chain. Antigen: not known. Here immunoSEQ multiplex PCR was the method, and the copy in TCRdb shows in-frame clones only, minus some. The sample has some 9,900 clones; over 75% are singletons. The data originate from a study of blood T cell dynamics during melanoma immunotherapy. V was clipped by 8 bases and J by 10 bases, with 9 bases between them. This CDR3 region has 10 residues. The germline CDR1 and CDR2 sequences are MDHEN and SYDVKM. Noted time point: pre-treatment baseline. General study points: Clones driving repertoire changes may be melanoma-specific or general immune activation.

The V gene is TRBV28, the J gene TRBJ2-1; unclear D gene. The starting material was blood, obtained from a patient treated with checkpoint blockade. This clonotype originated in a human donor with melanoma. The CDR3 region has the DNA TGTGCCAGCGGTTCTTCCGAGCAGTTCTTC. The encoded protein is CASGSSEQFF.